The 12 T cell receptor beta chains below were found in one sample sequenced in a study of CD8 T cells in ankylosing spondylitis. Via MiXCR, TCRdb re-called the 5' RACE reads, giving one row per CDR3 protein. The sample carries 200,000 to 250,000 distinct CDR3 sequences, around 25% recorded once. The sample consisted of blood, either unsorted or a sorted T cell fraction (not recorded which). The receptors were gathered from a male donor with ankylosing spondylitis or in good health (not recorded which).

A few counts support this clonotype. This sequence joins TRBV20-1 and TRBJ1-2, with 11 nucleotides matching TRBD1. The CDR3 is made up of 15 amino acids. The V and J ends lost 5 bases and 3 bases, in that order; junction bases with no gene match: 8. Germline CDR1 and CDR2: DFQATT and SNEGSKA (reference sequence). CDR3: CSAWTGGTVDYGYTF. The CDR3 nucleotides are TGCAGTGCTTGGACAGGGGGCACGGTAGACTATGGCTACACCTTC.

This clonotype showed up just a few times. The CDR3 loop is CASRPGSSYEQYF. CDR3 nucleotide sequence: TGTGCCAGCAGACCGGGGAGTTCCTACGAGCAGTACTTC. The chain uses TRBV6-1 and TRBJ2-7, with D tentatively TRBD2 (5 bases). CDR1 is MNHNS and CDR2 is SASEGT in the germline V gene. The CDR3 has 13 residues. V was clipped by 6 bases and J by 1 base, with 10 bases between them.

The V and J genes are TRBV20-1 and TRBJ1-1; D unclear. There are 13 residues in the CDR3. V lost 0 bases to trimming and J lost 7 bases, with 12 bases between them. The V gene's germline CDR1 is DFQATT and CDR2 SNEGSKA (reference sequence). The CDR3 DNA reads as TGCAGTGCTAGAGATTTTGGCTCTGGTGAAGCTTTCTTT. Its translation is CSARDFGSGEAFF.

This chain joins TRBV10-3 and TRBJ2-5; D is uncertain. Germline V lookup: CDR1 ENHRY, CDR2 SYGVKD. CDR3 size: 13 residues. Trimming removed 3 bases at V and 3 bases at J, with 8 bases between. CDR3: CAISDRLEETQYF. CDR3 nucleotides: TGTGCCATCAGTGATCGGTTGGAAGAGACCCAGTACTTC.

This chain links TRBV7-8 with TRBJ1-5; D is unclear. The CDR3 contains 16 residues. V was trimmed by 1 base and J by 0 bases, leaving 10 bases between them. Germline CDR1 reads SGHVS; CDR2 reads FQNEAQ. CDR3 bases: TGTGCCAGCAGCTTAGTAGGTTCAAATAGCAATCAGCCCCAGCATTTT. Translated, it gives CASSLVGSNSNQPQHF. Filled out from reference TRBV7-8 and TRBJ1-5, the complete variable domain reads GAGVSQSPRYKVAKRGQDVALRCDPISGHVSLFWYQQALGQGPEFLTYFQNEAQLDKSGLPSDRFFAERPEGSVSTLKIQRTQQEDSAVYLCASSLVGSNSNQPQHFGDGTRLSIL.

This clonotype was seen once. V is TRBV15 and J is TRBJ2-3; D may be TRBD1 (6 bases). The V gene lost 1 base and the J gene lost 0 bases, with 11 bases spanning the gap. CDR1 LNHNV and CDR2 YYDKDF come from the germline V gene (reference sequence). The CDR3 covers 16 residues. CDR3: CATSRGTATSTDTQYF. The CDR3 DNA follows: TGTGCCACCAGCAGAGGGACAGCCACTAGCACAGATACGCAGTATTTT.

This clonotype was found many times. The CDR3 DNA reads TGCGCCAGCAGCTTGGCTCCGACAGGGGAGACGAACACTGAAGCTTTCTTT. It translates to CASSLAPTGETNTEAFF. This rearrangement joins TRBV5-1 to TRBJ1-1; 8 bases fit TRBD1. The CDR3 extends over 17 amino acids. The V gene end was trimmed by 0 bases and the J gene end by 1 base; junction bases not matched to a gene: 8. Looked up from germline, CDR1 is SGHRS and CDR2 is YFSETQ.

The chain recombines TRBV20-1 with TRBJ2-4; weak D call: TRBD1 (6 bases). Germline V gene sequence: CDR1 DFQATT, CDR2 SNEGSKA (reference sequence). There are 15 residues in the CDR3. The V gene lost 7 bases and the J gene lost 3 bases, with 19 bases spanning the gap. The CDR3: CSGQQGLWDKNIQYF. CDR3 sequence (DNA): TGCAGTGGTCAGCAGGGGTTGTGGGACAAAAACATTCAGTACTTC.

This clonotype has ten or more counts. The chain carries TRBV29-1 and TRBJ2-7, with D perhaps assigned TRBD1 or TRBD2 (5 bases each). Germline CDR1 is SQVTM and CDR2 is ANQGSEA. The CDR3 totals 12 residues. V lost 4 bases to trimming and J lost 5 bases, with 12 bases between them. The CDR3: CSVVIGTDEQYF. CDR3 coding DNA: TGCAGCGTTGTAATCGGGACGGACGAGCAGTACTTC.

As DNA, the CDR3 is TGTGCCAGCAGCTTGCTTGCGGGACAGGGTTTCGAGACCCAGTACTTC. Its protein is CASSLLAGQGFETQYF. The chain is built from TRBV5-5 and TRBJ2-5; 9 positions match TRBD1. This CDR3 is 16 amino acids long. The V gene's germline CDR1 is SGHKS and CDR2 YYEKEE (reference sequence). V lost 1 base, J lost 5 bases, and 9 bases stayed unmatched.

This clonotype has ten or more counts. The chain links TRBV20-1 to TRBJ2-1; no clear D. V was pared by 6 bases and J by 8 bases, with 17 bases between. The CDR3 runs to 13 residues. Germline lookup yields CDR1 DFQATT and CDR2 SNEGSKA (reference sequence). CDR3 loop: CSAPPRVVDEQFF. CDR3 DNA sequence: TGCAGTGCCCCCCCCCGGGTTGTCGATGAGCAGTTCTTC.

The J gene is TRBJ1-3, the V gene TRBV20-1, with unresolved D. Germline CDR1 and CDR2: DFQATT and SNEGSKA (reference sequence). Deletions cut 0 bases from V and 0 bases from J, with 6 bases between. The CDR3 spans 14 residues. Here the CDR3 reads CSARDVISGNTIYF. The CDR3 region has the DNA TGCAGTGCTAGAGATGTGATCTCTGGAAACACCATATATTTT.